The rows below give T cell receptor beta chains drawn from one sample of a study of human T cells and chemical hapten exposure. TCRdb re-analysed the RACE reads in MiXCR, keeping a single row per CDR3 protein. Here the sample spans 39,000 or so distinct CDR3 sequences, 3.5% to 4% being singletons. The starting material was whole blood, obtained in connection with sensitization to the hapten diphenylcyclopropenone (DPC). The source of these receptors is a man aged 45 to 65 with alopecia areata. Some clones in this sample may be carry-over from other donors' samples. The conserved cysteine and the conserved F or W are not part of the CDR3 here. A D gene is named only where the DNA matches it firmly. For some rows the clone size is stated as once, few or many, or as a class when expanded; others skip it.

many | . | TRBV6-6 | ASSYGAESGSTYEQY
many | TRBD1 | TRBV4-2 | ASSQDDRVAETQY
many | TRBD2 | TRBV7-2 | ASSSAGVPNEQF
many | . | TRBV11-3 | ASSLGRPNSPLH
many | . | TRBV7-9 | ASRTGRDQLNGYT
many | . | TRBV4-3 | ASSQERTVTDTQY
many | TRBD2 | TRBV20-1 | SARDLRPSGKETQY
many | TRBD1 | TRBV28 | ASRSTGGNYNEQF
many | TRBD1 | TRBV6-6 | ASSRQGIYEQY
many | . | TRBV4-3 | ASSQEEGNTGELF
. | . | TRBV30 | AWKGKGGDQPQH
many | TRBD1 | TRBV7-3 | ASSPRQGAAEAF
many | TRBD2 | TRBV7-2 | ASSLRTSGYNEQF
many | TRBD2 | TRBV12-3/TRBV12-4 | ASSPSGSSYEQY
medium-sized | . | TRBV5-1 | ASSLDGTVNTEAF
. | . | TRBV28 | ASTRANIAKNIQY
many | . | TRBV27 | ASSPGTKSNQPQH
many | TRBD1 | TRBV29-1 | SVAGGGNQPQH
many | . | TRBV29-1 | SVREGGGSETQY
many | . | TRBV12-3/TRBV12-4 | ASTPGGGGEQF
many | TRBD1 | TRBV7-2 | ASSLGDRGQETQY
many | . | TRBV11-2 | ASSSLRWWESGTQY
many | . | TRBV29-1 | SVDRNRKTF
many | . | TRBV7-2 | ASSLDLGEQY
many | . | TRBV28 | ASSPPRLSTDTQY
many | . | TRBV29-1 | SVGGGRGEQF
many | . | TRBV7-2 | ASSDDRSYNEQF
few | TRBD2 | TRBV6-2/TRBV6-3 | ASSYSRGLAGYEAEEQY
many | . | TRBV20-1 | SARDQLATDYEQY
many | TRBD1 | TRBV12-3/TRBV12-4 | ASSIQARQGTGELF
many | TRBD1 | TRBV6-4 | ASSDKDRAYEQY
few | TRBD2 | TRBV10-3 | AIRTSGMGDEQF
many | . | TRBV2 | ASSEAAMGGF
many | . | TRBV10-1 | ASSDPRTGELF
many | TRBD2 | TRBV28 | ASPPSGSSYNEQF
many | . | TRBV6-4 | ASSSGSTDTQY
many | . | TRBV7-9 | ASSRAGKETQY
few | TRBD1 | TRBV29-1 | STRQGPSYGYT
many | . | TRBV28 | ASRSSAIYEQY
many | . | TRBV7-9 | ASSSPRGASGYT